Included here is one T cell receptor beta chain sequence, with context. Each donor supplied ten milliliters of peripheral blood. CDR3 length: 16 amino acids. Germline lookup yields CDR1 SGHTA and CDR2 FQGNSA. The V and J ends lost 2 bases and 2 bases respectively, with 15 bases between them. The data are from a study of blood T cells in healthy people across ages. The use of a sample-barcoded 5' primer and a J-beta primer mix characterized a second PCR of about 6 to 11 cycles. TCRdb called the 5' RACE reads again in MiXCR, with one record for every CDR3 protein. Of hundreds of thousands of distinct CDR3 sequences in the sample, roughly two fifths are singletons; the top ten hold around 30%.

The chain is built from TRBV7-2 and TRBJ2-5; tentative D call: TRBD2 (6 bases). Sequencing was performed on blood. This TCR came from an elderly man in good health. The CDR3 loop is CASSLSPRGGQETQYF. The CDR3 coding sequence is TGTGCCAGCAGCTTATCTCCGAGGGGAGGTCAAGAGACCCAGTACTTC. Complete variable domain (other parts from reference TRBV7-2 and TRBJ2-5): GAGVSQSPSNKVTEKGKDVELRCDPISGHTALYWYRQSLGQGLEFLIYFQGNSAPDKSGLPSDRFSAERTGGSVSTLTIQRTQQEDSAVYLCASSLSPRGGQETQYFGPGTRLLVL.